The 12 T cell receptor beta chains below were found in one sample sequenced in a study of response to subunit inactivated influenza vaccine. TCRdb re-analysed the RT-PCR reads in MiXCR, keeping a single row per CDR3 protein. Here the sample spans approximately 500,000 distinct CDR3 sequences, 10% to 15% being singletons. The specimen comprised PBMCs from blood, sampled 45 days after vaccination. The receptors stem from a man aged 45-65 years who received an inactivated influenza vaccine.

The table lists this clonotype with a few counts. The rearrangement links TRBV4-3 to TRBJ2-3; 10 bases agree with TRBD2. Germline CDR1 and CDR2: LGHNA and YSLEER. The CDR3 length is 17 residues. V shed 3 bases and J 4 bases; nucleotides not matched to a gene: 10. The DNA of the CDR3 is TGCGCCAGCAGCCATGGGACAGCGGGGGGGCCGCCAGATACGCAGTATTTT. Translating gives CASSHGTAGGPPDTQYF.

This clonotype appeared a few times. The chain has TRBV9 and TRBJ2-7; the D gene is possibly TRBD2 (6 bases). Trimming stripped 4 bases from V and 5 bases from J, with 19 bases between. This CDR3 has 15 residues. Germline CDR1 and CDR2: SGDLS and YYNGEE. CDR3 nucleotide sequence: TGTGCCAGCAGCCCCCGGGACTTCAGGCCAAACGAGCAGTACTTC. This sequence encodes CASSPRDFRPNEQYF.

In its sample, this clonotype was seen many times. The chain is built from TRBV6-6 and TRBJ1-5; D not resolved. V was trimmed by 4 bases and J by 4 bases, leaving 5 bases between them. This CDR3 is 12 amino acids long. Per the germline V gene, CDR1 is MNHNY and CDR2 is SVGAGI (reference sequence). The CDR3 DNA reads TGTGCCAGCAGTTCGATGAATCAGCCCCAGCATTTT. This gives the protein CASSSMNQPQHF.

The chain recombines TRBV20-1 with TRBJ2-7; D is uncertain. Trimming shortened V by 0 bases and J by 7 bases, and 10 bases separated the two germline ends. There are 12 residues in the CDR3. Germline V lookup: CDR1 DFQATT, CDR2 SNEGSKA (reference sequence). This CDR3 is CSAREWSSEQYF. CDR3 bases: TGCAGTGCTAGAGAGTGGAGTTCAGAGCAGTACTTC.

This clonotype has more than one count but fewer than ten. The rearrangement uses TRBV20-1 and TRBJ2-2; D gene ambiguous. CDR3 length equals 12 residues. V lost 4 bases to trimming and J lost 4 bases, with 7 bases between them. The V gene's germline CDR1 is DFQATT and CDR2 SNEGSKA (reference sequence). The CDR3 spells CSATFGTGELFF. The CDR3 DNA sequence: TGCAGTGCTACCTTTGGCACCGGGGAGCTGTTTTTT.

This chain joins TRBV11-1 and TRBJ2-3; a possible D gene is TRBD1 (5 bases). V shed 5 bases and J shed 6 bases, with 12 bases lying between them. The CDR3 contains 13 residues. CDR1 is SGHAT and CDR2 is FQDESV in the germline V gene (reference sequence). The CDR3 sequence: CASSARAGDTQYF. DNA for the CDR3: TGTGCCAGCAGCGCCAGAGCAGGGGATACGCAGTATTTT.

The chain is built from TRBV4-3 and TRBJ1-6; weak D call: TRBD1 (5 bases). The CDR3 is 16 amino acids. V dropped 1 base and J dropped 7 bases, with 14 bases sitting between them. In germline, CDR1 is LGHNA, CDR2 YSLEER. The CDR3 spells CASSQAIGTPNSPLHF. In DNA form, the CDR3 reads TGCGCCAGCAGCCAAGCTATCGGGACTCCAAATTCACCCCTCCACTTT.

This rearrangement joins TRBV29-1 to TRBJ2-3, with 11 positions matching TRBD2. V shed 5 bases, J shed 0 bases, and the junction held 7 bases outside the gene matches. The length of the CDR3 is 16 residues. Per the germline V gene, CDR1 is SQVTM and CDR2 is ANQGSEA. The CDR3 spells CSVTSGGGASTDTQYF. For the CDR3, the DNA is TGCAGCGTTACTAGCGGGGGCGGCGCTAGCACAGATACGCAGTATTTT.

Ten or more counts support this clonotype. At one of its ends the junction is not consistent with the germline gene, which may arise from a read error. This chain connects TRBV7-2 to TRBJ2-3, with 7 bases aligning to TRBD2. The germline V gene has CDR1 SGHTA and CDR2 FQGNSA. The CDR3 extends over 15 amino acids. The CDR3 sequence is CASSLGLAVTDTQYF. The CDR3 DNA reads as TGCGCCAGCAGCTTGGGTCTAGCGGTTACAGATACGCAGTATTTT.

The CDR3 DNA reads as TGCGCCAGCAGCGAATCTTTCGGGGAGCTGTTTTTT. Translating it yields CASSESFGELFF. This chain links TRBV5-1 with TRBJ2-2, with no clear D. Per the germline V gene, CDR1 is SGHRS and CDR2 is YFSETQ. V was pared by 4 bases and J by 7 bases, with 8 bases between. This CDR3 contains 12 residues.

A word on this clonotype: This may be a read error: a much more frequent sequence differs by one nucleotide. No conserved phenylalanine or tryptophan ends this CDR3, so it is likely a read error. V and J are TRBV5-1 and TRBJ2-2, with D perhaps TRBD1 (6 bases). The CDR3 sequence is 17 residues long. The germline CDR1 and CDR2 sequences are SGHRS and YFSETQ. Trimming stripped 0 bases from V and 4 bases from J, with 16 bases between. This CDR3 is CASSLDIVRGLTGELFS. The CDR3 DNA follows: TGCGCCAGCAGCTTGGATATCGTCAGGGGTCTCACCGGGGAGCTGTTTTCT.

The sample holds many counts of this clonotype. The junction departs from germline at one end; a sequencing error may be responsible. This sequence joins TRBV6-5 and TRBJ2-5, with D uncertain. The CDR3 runs to 13 residues. The germline gives CDR1 MNHEY, CDR2 SVGAGI. CDR3 nucleotides: TGTGCCAGCAGTGACTCGCCCGTCCGGACCCAGTACTTC. Protein product: CASSDSPVRTQYF.